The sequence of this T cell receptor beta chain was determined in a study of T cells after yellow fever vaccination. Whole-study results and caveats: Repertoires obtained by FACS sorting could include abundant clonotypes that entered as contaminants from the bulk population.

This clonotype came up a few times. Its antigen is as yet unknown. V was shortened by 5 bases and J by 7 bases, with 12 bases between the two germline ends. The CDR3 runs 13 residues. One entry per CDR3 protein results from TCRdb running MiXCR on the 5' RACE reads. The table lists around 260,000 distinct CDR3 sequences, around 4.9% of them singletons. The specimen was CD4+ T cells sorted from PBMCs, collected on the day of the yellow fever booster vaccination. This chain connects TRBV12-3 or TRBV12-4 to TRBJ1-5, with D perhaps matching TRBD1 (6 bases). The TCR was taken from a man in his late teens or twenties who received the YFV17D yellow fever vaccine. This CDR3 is CASSTQGAQPQHF. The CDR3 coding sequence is TGTGCCAGCAGTACACAGGGTGCCCAGCCCCAGCATTTT.